The clone carrying this T cell receptor beta chain has just a few counts. Its antigen is undetermined. 5'RACE with constant-segment primers built TCRalpha and TCRbeta cDNA libraries with UMIs. In TCRdb, the 5' RACE reads were re-called with MiXCR into one record per CDR3 protein. The sample shows about 190,000 distinct CDR3 sequences, around 18% of them seen only once. The data were obtained in a study of T-cell memory formation after mild COVID-19. Background on the study: Most TCR clusters belonged to a single donor. The study, taken as a whole, reports: Later expanders leaned CD4+, whereas day 15 to 85 contracting clones were balanced CD4/CD8. Within pre-infection memory, some responding clones were found, suggesting cross-reactive memory joined.

This TCR was recovered from an adult woman who had mild COVID-19 (a few samples of this study predate the infection). Cell type and time point are not known. The material sequenced was PBMCs or a T cell subset sorted from them (not recorded which).

The CDR3 DNA reads as TGTGCCAGCAGCGTAGCTCCGACTCCCGGGGGGGAGACCCAGTACTTC. Translating gives CASSVAPTPGGETQYF. V gene TRBV9 combines with J gene TRBJ2-5; 7 nucleotides line up with TRBD2. CDR3 length equals 16 residues. The germline V gene encodes CDR1 SGDLS and CDR2 YYNGEE. The V gene end was trimmed by 0 bases and the J gene end by 5 bases; junction bases not matched to a gene: 10.